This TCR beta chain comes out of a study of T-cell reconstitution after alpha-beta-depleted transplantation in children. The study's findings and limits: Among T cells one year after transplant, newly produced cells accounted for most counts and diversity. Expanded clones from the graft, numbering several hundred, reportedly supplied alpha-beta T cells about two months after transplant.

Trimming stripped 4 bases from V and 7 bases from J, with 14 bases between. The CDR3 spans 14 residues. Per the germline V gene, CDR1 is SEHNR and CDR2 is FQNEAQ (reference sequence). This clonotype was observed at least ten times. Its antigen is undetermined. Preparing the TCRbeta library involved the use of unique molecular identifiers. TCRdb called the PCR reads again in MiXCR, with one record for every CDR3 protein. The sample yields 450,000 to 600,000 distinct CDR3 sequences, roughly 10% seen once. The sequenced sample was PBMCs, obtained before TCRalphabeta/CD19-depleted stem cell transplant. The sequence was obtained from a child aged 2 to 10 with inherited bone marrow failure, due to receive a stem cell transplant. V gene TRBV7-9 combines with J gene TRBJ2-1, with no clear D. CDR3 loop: CASSSRTPPNEQFF. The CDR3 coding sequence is TGTGCCAGCAGCTCCAGGACCCCGCCTAATGAGCAGTTCTTC.